This T cell receptor beta chain was recovered during a study of OX40 agonist ivuxolimab in advanced cancers. Of note for this clone: Its antigen is currently unknown.

The CDR3 totals 13 residues. Trimming took off 8 bases at V and 5 bases at J, with 15 bases between the two ends. CDR1 MGHDK and CDR2 SYGVNS come from the germline V gene. Sequencing used immunoSEQ multiplex PCR; TCRdb keeps in-frame clones, though not all of them. The data hold some 82,000 clones, with approximately 86% observed a single time. The study's findings and limits: Low normalized T-cell clonal expansion also characterized some of the nonresponders. In CD8+ T cells, expanded clones were on average more numerous than in CD4+.

This receptor was obtained from an adult with an advanced solid tumor such as melanoma, head and neck, liver or kidney cancer. Source: CD4+ or CD8+ T cells sorted from blood, taken in a trial of the OX40 agonist ivuxolimab. This chain uses TRBV25-1 with TRBJ1-2, with a weak D call TRBD1 (5 bases). In nucleotides, the CDR3 is TGTGCCAGCCGCGGACAAAACGGGTATGGCTACACCTTC. It codes for CASRGQNGYGYTF.